This T cell receptor beta chain was observed in a study of T cells in Graves' hyperthyroidism and ophthalmopathy. It was RNA transcripts that yielded the amplified TCR beta CDR3 regions. The HTBI primer set served for first-round RT-PCR of the TCR CDR3. TCRdb processed the multiplex PCR reads anew with MiXCR; each CDR3 protein has one entry. The data hold roughly 840,000 distinct CDR3 sequences, with about two fifths observed a single time. General observations from the study: Most clonotypes expanded in the thyroid (above 0.001) were also present in blood. For ophthalmopathy, model prediction preceded onset by a median about 6 months.

In the case of this clonotype: Its antigen is not known.

The CDR3 is made up of 14 amino acids. Unmatched junction bases numbered 9, after V lost 8 bases and J lost 9 bases. In germline, CDR1 is SNHLY, CDR2 FYNNEI. The sequence was collected from a young man with Graves' hyperthyroidism. Material for sequencing was blood. The V and J genes are TRBV2 and TRBJ1-6; 8 positions match TRBD1. CDR3 nucleotide sequence: TGTGCCAGCGGAGATGGACAGGGTTTTTCACCCCTCCACTTT. Protein product: CASGDGQGFSPLHF.